This T cell receptor (beta chain) was observed in a study of T cells in tuberculosis. This CDR3 is 15 amino acids long. The germline gives CDR1 MNHEY, CDR2 SVGAGI. V gave up 5 bases and J gave up 4 bases; unmatched junction bases: 8. Profiled with immunoSEQ multiplex PCR; TCRdb holds only in-frame clones, not every one. The sample lists about 5,500 clones, about 97% occurring once. As for time point: new active TB diagnosis, blood taken before or within 7 days of starting treatment. Each patient had positive sputum smear microscopy and/or positive culture. This sequence originates from an adult with tuberculosis. The chain couples TRBV6-5 to TRBJ2-1; 7 nucleotides match TRBD2. The input for sequencing was PBMCs, taken at tuberculosis diagnosis. CDR3 loop: CASSLEWEGYNEQFF. CDR3 DNA: TGTGCCAGCAGTCTCGAATGGGAGGGATACAATGAGCAGTTCTTC.